Shown below are 32 T cell receptor beta chains from a single sample sequenced in a study of T-cell reconstitution after alpha-beta-depleted transplantation in children. The TCRbeta library incorporated unique molecular identifiers. One entry per CDR3 protein results from TCRdb running MiXCR on the PCR reads. The data show around 490,000 distinct CDR3 sequences, with around 10% seen just once and around 15% held by the top ten. This specimen consisted of PBMCs, mostly from graft donor cells, obtained 180 days after TCRalphabeta/CD19-depleted stem cell transplant. These receptors came from a female patient aged 2-9 years who had a stem cell transplant for aplastic anemia, so the T cells may come from the graft donor.

In this sample, this clonotype turned up a few times. V and J are TRBV28 and TRBJ1-2; D unresolved. V was trimmed by 8 bases and J by 2 bases, leaving 9 bases between them. The CDR3 has 12 residues. Looked up from germline, CDR1 is MDHEN and CDR2 is SYDVKM. The CDR3 reads CASEQTNYGYTF. CDR3 DNA sequence: TGTGCCAGCGAACAGACGAACTATGGCTACACCTTC.

The CDR3 sequence: CASNLLAETGYEQYV. CDR3 nucleotide sequence: TGTGCCAGCAACCTTCTAGCGGAAACCGGCTACGAGCAGTACGTC. The J gene is TRBJ2-7, the V gene TRBV12-3 or TRBV12-4, with 7 bases identical to TRBD2. Trimming took 7 bases from V and 3 from J; bases not matched to a gene: 12. The CDR3 has 15 amino acids.

This clonotype was observed at least ten times. The chain combines TRBV24-1 with TRBJ2-6; 12 positions agree with TRBD1. Germline V lookup: CDR1 KGHDR, CDR2 SFDVKD. V lost 12 bases, J lost 4 bases, and 6 bases stayed unmatched. This CDR3 region has 15 residues. The CDR3 here is CASGDRGHGANVLTF. Written as DNA, the CDR3 is TGTGCCTCCGGGGACAGGGGGCACGGGGCCAACGTCCTGACTTTC.

V is TRBV27 and J is TRBJ2-1; possibly TRBD2 for D (6 bases). The ends were cut back, 4 bases at V and 3 bases at J, with 13 bases in the middle. Germline values: CDR1 MNHEY, CDR2 SMNVEV (reference sequence). This CDR3 comprises 15 residues. The CDR3 bases are TGTGCCAGCAGTTGGCGGGCGGAGGGCTACAATGAGCAGTTCTTC. Translated, it gives CASSWRAEGYNEQFF.

This clonotype has ten or more counts. The chain links TRBV20-1 to TRBJ2-7, with TRBD2 identical over 9 bases. V lost 7 bases to trimming and J lost 0 bases; unmatched junction nucleotides: 1. The germline gives CDR1 DFQATT, CDR2 SNEGSKA (reference sequence). This CDR3 contains 12 residues. The CDR3 here is CSVAGDSYEQYF. The CDR3 DNA reads TGCAGTGTAGCGGGGGACTCCTACGAGCAGTACTTC.

Turning to this clonotype: Germline and junction disagree at one end, which may indicate a read error. The CDR3 reads CASSPGRVNERLFF. DNA of the CDR3: TGTGCCAGCAGCCCGGGACGTGTTAATGAAAGACTGTTTTTT. The rearrangement joins TRBV16 to TRBJ1-4; maybe TRBD1 (5 bases). CDR1 and CDR2 from the germline V gene are KGHSY and FQNENV. This CDR3 region has 14 residues.

The table lists this clonotype with many counts. The rearrangement links TRBV12-3 or TRBV12-4 to TRBJ1-1; TRBD1 might be the D (6 bases). The V end lost 5 bases, the J end lost 4 bases, and 17 bases lay between the germline ends. This CDR3 has 15 amino acids. The chain's CDR3 is CASSGGREVATEAFF. CDR3 DNA sequence: TGTGCCAGCAGTGGGGGCCGGGAGGTCGCCACTGAAGCTTTCTTT.

In its sample, this clonotype was seen a few times. The chain is built from TRBV20-1 and TRBJ2-4; the match to TRBD2 covers 13 bases. J was trimmed by 9 bases and V by 5 bases; bases with no gene match: 13. CDR3 size: 16 residues. Germline V gene data show CDR1 as DFQATT and CDR2 as SNEGSKA (reference sequence). The CDR3 sequence is CSALGTSGTQRGIQYF. Here the CDR3 DNA reads TGCAGTGCTTTGGGGACTAGCGGGACTCAAAGGGGCATTCAGTACTTC.

This clonotype showed up many times. CDR3 DNA: TGTGCCAGCAGCCCCTCGGGCGGCCGGGGTTACGAGCAGTACTTC. Residues: CASSPSGGRGYEQYF. The V gene is TRBV7-9, the J gene TRBJ2-7; D might be TRBD2 (5 bases). The CDR3 loop spans 15 amino acids. With 5 bases removed from V and 4 bases from J, the gap between germline ends came to 18 bases. From germline, CDR1 is SEHNR and CDR2 FQNEAQ (reference sequence).

This clonotype was detected a few times. This chain uses TRBV12-3 or TRBV12-4 with TRBJ2-1; D is perhaps TRBD2 (7 bases). The ends were cut back, 7 bases at V and 3 bases at J, with 13 bases in the middle. The CDR3 consists of 14 residues. The CDR3 sequence: CASTSGGLYNEQFF. The DNA for the CDR3 is TGTGCCAGCACCTCCGGGGGGCTCTACAATGAGCAGTTCTTC.

Ten or more counts support this clonotype. This chain links TRBV29-1 with TRBJ1-1; D unresolved. Germline V gives CDR1 SQVTM, CDR2 ANQGSEA. The CDR3 has 14 amino acids. Trimming took off 5 bases at V and 1 base at J, with 14 bases between the two ends. The CDR3 region is CSVQHEFSNTEAFF. The CDR3 DNA reads as TGCAGCGTTCAGCACGAATTCTCGAACACTGAAGCTTTCTTT.

The chain carries TRBV30 and TRBJ1-4, with TRBD1 as a possible D gene (5 bases). CDR3 size: 12 residues. In germline, CDR1 is GTSNPN, CDR2 SVGIG (reference sequence). The V and J ends lost 3 bases and 11 bases respectively, with 13 bases between them. The CDR3 DNA reads TGTGCCTGGAGGATGGGGGGATACAAACTGTTTTTT. This gives the protein CAWRMGGYKLFF.

This clonotype occurred many times. The DNA of the CDR3 is TGCGCCAGCAGCCCAGGACTAGCGGGAAGAGAGACCCAGTACTTC. The encoded protein is CASSPGLAGRETQYF. The chain couples TRBV5-1 to TRBJ2-5; 12 nucleotides align to TRBD2. V trimming: 4 bases; J trimming: 4 bases; junction bases outside the gene matches: 5. The CDR3 has 15 residues. The germline V gene has CDR1 SGHRS and CDR2 YFSETQ.

CDR3 bases: TGCAGTGCTAGACCGGCGGGAGGGCCAGCGGATACGCAGTATTTT. Protein product: CSARPAGGPADTQYF. This chain uses TRBV20-1 with TRBJ2-3; 9 bases match TRBD2. V lost 2 bases, J lost 6 bases, and 9 bases stayed unmatched. The V gene's germline CDR1 is DFQATT and CDR2 SNEGSKA (reference sequence). The length of the CDR3 is 15 residues.

This clonotype was counted between two and nine times. This chain connects TRBV6-1 to TRBJ1-1, with D possibly being TRBD1 (5 bases). The V and J ends lost 6 bases and 3 bases respectively, with 23 bases between them. The V gene's germline CDR1 is MNHNS and CDR2 SASEGT. The CDR3 has 17 amino acids. The CDR3 sequence is CASSRLSSRGGYTEAFF. DNA of the CDR3: TGTGCCAGCAGCCGGCTTAGTTCTCGTGGGGGGTACACTGAAGCTTTCTTT.

This clonotype was detected a few times. Its ends do not fully match the called genes, so a read error is possible. J is TRBJ2-1 and V is TRBV28, with D unclear. The CDR3 is 12 residues long. Germline V gene data show CDR1 as MDHEN and CDR2 as SYDVKM. In DNA, the CDR3 is TGTGCCAGCAGTTTAGGATTAGCTGAGGAGTTCTTC. Amino acids: CASSLGLAEEFF.

V and J are TRBV4-3 and TRBJ2-7, with TRBD2 matching 8 bases. The V gene's germline CDR1 is LGHNA and CDR2 YSLEER. The CDR3 runs to 15 residues. V was clipped by 1 base and J by 3 bases; unmatched bases: 5. CDR3: CASSQALAGYYEQYF. The DNA for the CDR3 is TGCGCCAGCAGCCAAGCCCTAGCGGGTTACTACGAGCAGTACTTC.

This clonotype was seen repeatedly, ten times or more. The V call is TRBV4-3, the J call TRBJ2-7; 12 nucleotides line up with TRBD2. Germline V gives CDR1 LGHNA, CDR2 YSLEER. Trimming at V came to 2 bases and at J to 7 bases, leaving 12 bases not matched to a gene. The CDR3 spans 17 residues. The CDR3 coding sequence is TGCGCCAGCAGCCAATTCCTTCTAGCGGGAGGGCCGTGGGAGCAGTACTTC. It is translated as CASSQFLLAGGPWEQYF.

The chain links TRBV4-2 to TRBJ2-2; TRBD2 agrees at 7 bases. In germline, CDR1 is LGHNA, CDR2 YNFKEQ. The V gene end was trimmed by 4 bases and the J gene end by 0 bases; junction bases not matched to a gene: 14. The CDR3 is 19 residues long. CDR3 bases: TGTGCCAGCAGCCGCGCTCACCTGGGGGAGGGCCCGAACACCGGGGAGCTGTTTTTT. It yields the protein CASSRAHLGEGPNTGELFF.

J is TRBJ2-7 and V is TRBV21-1; the D segment call TRBD2 is taken from the table without a DNA check. TRBV21-1 is annotated as a pseudogene. The CDR3 length is 13 residues. CDR3: CATPGLANLEQYF. Written as DNA, the CDR3 is TGTGCCACTCCGGGACTAGCGAACCTCGAGCAGTACTTC.

The genes are TRBV4-3 and TRBJ1-2; 9 bases are a match to TRBD1. The CDR3 length is 16 residues. Germline assignment: CDR1 LGHNA and CDR2 YSLEER. V shed 4 bases, J shed 4 bases, and the junction held 10 bases outside the gene matches. The CDR3 nucleotides are TGCGCCAGCAGCCCCCGGTTGTCGGGACAGGGCTATGGCTACACCTTC. The encoded protein is CASSPRLSGQGYGYTF.

The chain joins TRBV12-3 or TRBV12-4 to TRBJ2-3; 8 bases are a match to TRBD1. This CDR3 region has 15 residues. J lost 0 bases, V lost 7 bases, and 6 bases had no gene match. As DNA, the CDR3 is TGTGCCAGCAATCACAGGGGGGCGAGCACAGATACGCAGTATTTT. Residues: CASNHRGASTDTQYF.

There are a few counts of this clonotype. The chain carries TRBV11-3 and TRBJ1-3; possibly TRBD1 for D (5 bases). Trimming removed 2 bases at V and 2 bases at J, with 16 bases between. The CDR3 runs 17 residues. In germline, CDR1 is SGHNT, CDR2 YENEEA. CDR3 nucleotides: TGTGCCAGCAGCTTATCCCGGGGCCCGAGAGCTGGAAACACCATATATTTT. Translated: CASSLSRGPRAGNTIYF.

This clonotype has a handful of counts. The chain has TRBV27 and TRBJ1-1; D gene unclear. Germline V gene data show CDR1 as MNHEY and CDR2 as SMNVEV (reference sequence). Trimming pared 6 bases from V and 1 base from J, leaving 12 bases between. CDR3 size: 14 residues. In DNA form, the CDR3 reads TGTGCCAGCAGCCGTTGGGGTAGGAACACTGAAGCTTTCTTT. It specifies CASSRWGRNTEAFF.

This clonotype was detected a few times. The rearrangement links TRBV6-1 to TRBJ2-1; D is perhaps TRBD1 (5 bases). This CDR3 region has 17 residues. CDR1 is MNHNS, CDR2 SASEGT, per germline. Deletions cut 3 bases from V and 6 bases from J, with 21 bases between. CDR3 region: CASSERPWQGRGNEQFF. The CDR3 DNA follows: TGTGCCAGCAGTGAGAGACCCTGGCAGGGAAGGGGCAATGAGCAGTTCTTC.

Here the CDR3 DNA reads TGTGCCAGCAGTTACGAGCGAGGAGAGACCCAGTACTTC. Translating gives CASSYERGETQYF. The V and J genes are TRBV6-6 and TRBJ2-5; D is unclear. V lost 2 bases and J lost 4, with 8 bases in between. CDR1 MNHNY and CDR2 SVGAGI come from the germline V gene (reference sequence). CDR3 size: 13 residues.

The rearrangement uses TRBV3-1 and TRBJ2-1, with TRBD2 matching over 14 bases. Germline V lookup: CDR1 LGHDT, CDR2 YNNKEL (reference sequence). This CDR3 has 16 residues. The V gene end was trimmed by 1 base and the J gene end by 7 bases; junction bases not matched to a gene: 3. Here the CDR3 reads CASSQVGTSGRNEQFF. The CDR3 DNA is TGTGCCAGCAGCCAAGTGGGGACTAGCGGGAGAAATGAGCAGTTCTTC.

The rearrangement links TRBV12-3 or TRBV12-4 to TRBJ2-7; the D call may be TRBD1 or TRBD2 (5 bases each). The germline V and J ends were trimmed by 6 bases and 4 bases, with 16 bases remaining between them. This CDR3 has 14 amino acids. The chain's CDR3 is CASSPSGTGYEQYV. In DNA, the CDR3 is TGTGCCAGCAGCCCCTCCGGGACGGGATACGAGCAGTACGTC.

This clonotype was observed many times. The chain links TRBV5-1 to TRBJ2-2; D gene unclear. The CDR3 runs to 14 residues. V lost 1 base and J lost 2, with 6 bases in between. Germline V gene lookup returns CDR1 SGHRS and CDR2 YFSETQ. The CDR3 region has the DNA TGCGCCAGCAGCTTGAGGGATAACACCGGGGAGCTGTTTTTT. This sequence encodes CASSLRDNTGELFF.

The genes are TRBV5-1 and TRBJ1-1, with a tentative D call TRBD1 (5 bases). With 2 bases removed from V and 3 bases from J, the gap between germline ends came to 14 bases. Germline V gene lookup returns CDR1 SGHRS and CDR2 YFSETQ. There are 15 residues in the CDR3. The CDR3 coding sequence is TGCGCCAGCAGCTTTCGACAGTCTTCGGACACTGAAGCTTTCTTT. It codes for CASSFRQSSDTEAFF. Full variable domain (remainder filled in from reference TRBV5-1 and TRBJ1-1): KAGVTQTPRYLIKTRGQQVTLSCSPISGHRSVSWYQQTPGQGLQFLFEYFSETQRNKGNFPGRFSGRQFSNSRSEMNVSTLELGDSALYLCASSFRQSSDTEAFFGQGTRLTVV.

The V gene is TRBV6-2 or TRBV6-3, the J gene TRBJ1-5; 7 bases fit TRBD1. Trimming at V came to 6 bases and at J to 4 bases, leaving 12 bases not matched to a gene. CDR1 MNHEY and CDR2 SVGEGT come from the germline V gene. The CDR3 is 16 amino acids. CDR3 nucleotides: TGTGCCAGCAGCTCTGGGACAGCAAGGGTTAATCAGCCCCAGCATTTT. It yields the protein CASSSGTARVNQPQHF.

This clonotype was found a few times. The V call is TRBV7-8, the J call TRBJ2-7, with 7 bases fitting TRBD1. Germline CDR1 and CDR2: SGHVS and FQNEAQ. The CDR3 length is 14 residues. The ends lost 5 bases at V and 4 bases at J; junction bases unmatched: 8. CDR3 residues: CASSHRDSSYEQYF. The CDR3 coding sequence is TGTGCCAGCAGCCACCGGGACAGCTCTTACGAGCAGTACTTC.